This T cell receptor beta chain stems from a study of control samples from healthy donors and cancer patients (dated by TCRdb to 2018 to 2021). Worth noting for this clone: What antigen it recognizes has not been identified. Per-nucleotide qualities are absent, and no much larger clonotype sits a single base away.

The V end gives up 4 bases and the J end 3 bases, leaving 4 bases in the junction not matched to a gene. Reading the germline V gene gives CDR1 KGHDR and CDR2 SFDVKD. The CDR3 runs 14 residues from the cysteine to the phenylalanine. Kept here is only the CDR3 DNA, which spans 42 bases and is read in frame from base 1. The receptor library was made with the immunoSEQ multiplex PCR assay. Entries here come from immuneACCESS through TCRdb and include only in-frame sequences with V and J called. Some clones fail to appear in such tables; in the studies checked, an unresolved V gene covers under half of the shortfall, and the cause of the remainder is unknown. Recorded for this sample are tens of thousands of clones; roughly nine tenths of them occurred a single time. The ten most abundant clones make up 15% to 18% of the sample.

This receptor was identified in a man aged 25-45 years in good health. Material for sequencing was blood. The chain is assembled from TRBV24-1 and TRBJ2-7; TRBD1 lines up with 8 middle nucleotides. The CDR3 in this case is CATSDRDRIYEQYF. Read as DNA, the sequence is TGTGCCACCAGTGACCGGGACAGGATCTACGAGCAGTACTTC.